A selection of T cell receptor beta chains follows, all from one sample in a study of OX40 agonist ivuxolimab in advanced cancers. The protocol was immunoSEQ multiplex PCR, while the TCRdb copy is restricted to in-frame clones and leaves out a portion. The sample holds about 41,000 clones, 80% to 90% seen once. The sequenced sample was CD4+ or CD8+ T cells sorted from blood, obtained in a trial of the OX40 agonist ivuxolimab. The source is an adult with an advanced solid tumor such as melanoma, head and neck, liver or kidney cancer. CDR3s include the opening cysteine and the closing phenylalanine or tryptophan. D genes are given only for firm matches. Clone size is not always given. Where it is, it says once, few, many or a class for expanded clones.

V gene	CDR3 length	J gene	clone size	D gene	CDR3 protein	CDR3 DNA
TRBV7-2	14	TRBJ2-5	NA	NA	CASSFPQRVGAQYF	TGTGCCAGCAGCTTCCCCCAGAGGGTGGGGGCCCAGTACTTC
TRBV10-3	16	TRBJ2-3	NA	NA	CAISRQVGFSTDTQYF	TGTGCCATCAGCAGACAGGTGGGCTTTAGCACAGATACGCAGTATTTT
TRBV5-1	16	TRBJ1-6	NA	NA	CASSLGPGAYNSPLHF	TGCGCCAGCAGCTTGGGGCCAGGTGCCTATAATTCACCCCTCCACTTT
TRBV7-9	18	TRBJ2-7	NA	TRBD1	CASSLGRGYDGVYDEQYF	TGTGCCAGCAGCTTAGGCAGGGGGTACGACGGGGTCTACGATGAGCAGTACTTC
TRBV29-1	12	TRBJ1-1	few	TRBD1	CSVTQGDTEAFF	TGCAGCGTTACACAGGGGGACACTGAAGCTTTCTTT
TRBV5-4	11	TRBJ2-1	NA	NA	CASSLTDEQFF	TGTGCCAGCAGCTTAACGGATGAGCAGTTCTTC
TRBV7-8	15	TRBJ1-4	NA	TRBD1	CASSFSPGGWEKLFF	TGTGCCAGCAGCTTTTCCCCAGGGGGATGGGAAAAACTGTTTTTT
TRBV7-2	14	TRBJ1-2	NA	NA	CASSLEVVTGGYTF	TGTGCCAGCAGCTTAGAGGTGGTCACAGGCGGCTACACCTTC
TRBV6-1	10	TRBJ2-7	NA	NA	CASKVYDLYF	TGTGCCAGCAAGGTTTACGACTTATACTTC
TRBV7-2	18	TRBJ1-4	few	NA	CASSRQAGAPATNEKLFF	TGTGCCAGCAGTCGTCAAGCGGGCGCACCTGCAACTAATGAAAAACTGTTTTTT
TRBV4-3	14	TRBJ2-7	NA	NA	CASSQVGRASEQYF	TGCGCCAGCAGCCAAGTAGGCAGGGCATCCGAGCAGTACTTC
TRBV7-2	16	TRBJ2-5	NA	TRBD1	CASSFFDRGGSETQYF	TGTGCCAGCAGTTTTTTCGACAGGGGTGGTTCAGAGACCCAGTACTTC
TRBV29-1	16	TRBJ2-7	NA	NA	CSVEGLASIAGYEQYF	TGCAGCGTTGAGGGGCTAGCGAGTATCGCGGGCTACGAGCAGTACTTC
TRBV5-4	14	TRBJ1-2	NA	TRBD1	CASSLRTGIYGYTF	TGTGCCAGCAGCCTCAGGACAGGGATCTATGGCTACACCTTC
TRBV4-3	17	TRBJ2-4	NA	TRBD1	CASSQDRRTGGPSIQYF	TGCGCCAGCAGCCAAGATAGGAGGACAGGGGGGCCGAGCATTCAGTACTTC
TRBV11-2	13	TRBJ2-5	NA	TRBD1	CASRQGAGETQYF	TGTGCCAGCAGGCAGGGGGCCGGGGAGACCCAGTACTTC
TRBV11-3	13	TRBJ2-7	NA	NA	CASSLMATYEQYF	TGTGCCAGCAGCTTAATGGCGACCTACGAGCAGTACTTC
TRBV19	16	TRBJ1-2	NA	TRBD1	CASSISGQGTTIGYTF	TGTGCCAGTAGTATATCGGGACAGGGGACAACTATCGGCTACACCTTC
TRBV2	16	TRBJ2-1	once	NA	CASSELAGSSYNEQFF	TGTGCCAGCAGTGAATTGGCAGGGAGCTCCTACAATGAGCAGTTCTTC
TRBV6-5	15	TRBJ1-3	NA	NA	CASSYSGEAGNTIYF	TGTGCCAGCAGTTACTCGGGGGAGGCTGGAAACACCATATATTTT
TRBV10-3	11	TRBJ1-1	NA	NA	CAISDSSEAFF	TGTGCCATCAGTGACAGTTCTGAAGCTTTCTTT
TRBV7-9	16	TRBJ2-7	NA	NA	CASSLGAGAGYGEQYF	TGTGCCAGCAGCTTAGGGGCAGGGGCAGGTTATGGCGAGCAGTACTTC
TRBV7-2	16	TRBJ1-2	NA	TRBD1	CASSLVGLQGAGGYTF	TGTGCCAGCAGCTTAGTGGGGCTACAGGGGGCGGGTGGCTACACCTTC
TRBV9	16	TRBJ2-1	NA	TRBD2	CASSVGLAGAYNEQFF	TGTGCCAGCAGCGTAGGACTAGCGGGGGCTTACAATGAGCAGTTCTTC
TRBV9	15	TRBJ1-6	NA	NA	CASSVGRVWNSPLHF	TGTGCCAGCAGCGTAGGCAGGGTTTGGAATTCACCCCTCCACTTT
TRBV6-1	14	TRBJ1-1	NA	NA	CAISQGALNTEAFF	TGTGCCATCTCACAGGGCGCCCTGAACACTGAAGCTTTCTTT